The source of this T cell receptor beta chain is a study of blood T cell repertoires in COVID-19. The protocol was immunoSEQ multiplex PCR, while the TCRdb copy is restricted to in-frame clones and leaves out a portion. Altogether more than 300,000 clones are present, approximately 90% being singletons, with the ten largest covering 10%. The CDR3 runs 11 residues. Trimming took off 2 bases at V and 6 bases at J, with 6 bases between the two ends. From germline, CDR1 is SGHDT and CDR2 YYEEEE. The J gene is TRBJ2-7, the V gene TRBV5-6, with D perhaps matching TRBD1 (5 bases). The receptor's source is a woman between 18 and 29 years old who had recovered from COVID-19. The sample consisted of PBMCs or T cells enriched from blood (not recorded which). In nucleotides, the CDR3 is TGTGCCAGCAGCTTCAGGGCCGAGCAGTACTTC. Translating it yields CASSFRAEQYF.